Listed here are 21 T cell receptor beta chains from one sample, sequenced in a study of response to subunit inactivated influenza vaccine. TCRdb fed the RT-PCR reads into MiXCR, producing one record per CDR3 protein. The sample has just under 550,000 distinct CDR3 sequences; under 30% are singletons. Another study also made use of these data, one on T cells expressing NK-cell markers. That investigation notes: cDNA encoding TCR beta was synthesized via 5'RACE template switching incorporating UMIs.

This sample comprised CD4+ T cells sorted from PBMCs, obtained 12 days after vaccination. The origin of the receptors is a man over 45 who received an inactivated influenza vaccine.

This clonotype was counted only a few times. This rearrangement joins TRBV7-9 to TRBJ2-3; TRBD2 is a possible D gene (6 bases). Germline assignment: CDR1 SEHNR and CDR2 FQNEAQ (reference sequence). V lost 2 bases and J lost 2, with 11 bases in between. The CDR3 length is 15 residues. CDR3 residues: CASSLSPGVTDTQYF. In DNA, the CDR3 is TGTGCCAGCAGCTTATCGCCGGGAGTCACAGATACGCAGTATTTT.

This chain connects TRBV6-2 or TRBV6-3 to TRBJ2-7, with 7 bases that match TRBD2. CDR1 is MNHEY, CDR2 SVGEGT, per germline. The CDR3 length is 13 residues. The V gene end was trimmed by 2 bases and the J gene end by 4 bases; junction bases not matched to a gene: 2. The CDR3 bases are TGTGCCAGCAGTTACGCGGGAGTGTACGAGCAGTACTTC. Translation: CASSYAGVYEQYF.

The chain combines TRBV7-9 with TRBJ1-1; 7 bases match TRBD1. The J segment lost 1 base and the V segment lost 4 bases, leaving 12 bases of the junction unmatched. Germline CDR1 reads SEHNR; CDR2 reads FQNEAQ (reference sequence). This CDR3 spans 17 amino acids. The CDR3 bases are TGTGCCAGCAGCTCATACAGGGGTAAAGGACCGAACACTGAAGCTTTCTTT. Translating it yields CASSSYRGKGPNTEAFF.

This clonotype has only a few counts. The CDR3 coding sequence is TGCAGTGCCGGCCGGGGCGGTACCTACGAGCAGTACTTC. Its protein product is CSAGRGGTYEQYF. The chain has TRBV20-1 and TRBJ2-7; tentatively, D is TRBD1 or TRBD2 (5 bases each). The CDR3 is made up of 13 amino acids. With 6 bases removed from V and 2 bases from J, the gap between germline ends came to 14 bases. Germline assignment: CDR1 DFQATT and CDR2 SNEGSKA (reference sequence).

The chain joins TRBV5-6 to TRBJ2-4, with a tentative D call TRBD1 (6 bases). V shed 4 bases and J shed 0 bases, with 20 bases lying between them. The CDR3 spans 18 residues. Germline-derived CDR1 and CDR2 are SGHDT and YYEEEE. CDR3 region: CASSHFTGYGKAKNIQYF. The CDR3, as DNA: TGTGCCAGCAGCCATTTTACAGGGTATGGAAAAGCCAAAAACATTCAGTACTTC. Variable domain in full (rest from reference TRBV5-6 and TRBJ2-4): DAGVTQSPTHLIKTRGQQVTLRCSPKSGHDTVSWYQQALGQGPQFIFQYYEEEERQRGNFPDRFSGHQFPNYSSELNVNALLLGDSALYLCASSHFTGYGKAKNIQYFGAGTRLSVL.

This clonotype showed up many times. This sequence joins TRBV7-2 and TRBJ2-2; D possibly uses TRBD1 or TRBD2 (7 bases each). There are 14 residues in the CDR3. V lost 6 bases, J lost 5 bases, and 13 bases lay in between. The V gene's germline CDR1 is SGHTA and CDR2 FQGNSA. CDR3 nucleotides: TGTGCCAGCAGTAACAGGGGAGGGACCGGGGAGCTGTTTTTT. Protein sequence: CASSNRGGTGELFF.

This sequence joins TRBV25-1 and TRBJ2-1; a weak D match, TRBD2 (5 bases). The CDR3 extends over 18 amino acids. Germline V gene lookup returns CDR1 MGHDK and CDR2 SYGVNS. V dropped 3 bases and J dropped 0 bases, with 18 bases sitting between them. In DNA, the CDR3 is TGTGCCAGCAGTGAGTCGGGAATTTGGGGTGGCTCCTACAATGAGCAGTTCTTC. Residues: CASSESGIWGGSYNEQFF. Looking up the rest from reference TRBV25-1 and TRBJ2-1 gives the full variable domain: EADIYQTPRYLVIGTGKKITLECSQTMGHDKMYWYQQDPGMELHLIHYSYGVNSTEKGDLSSESTVSRIRTEHFPLTLESARPSHTSQYLCASSESGIWGGSYNEQFFGPGTRLTVL.

This clonotype was seen just once. This sequence joins TRBV12-3 or TRBV12-4 and TRBJ2-6; possible D gene TRBD1, 6 bases. V was pared by 2 bases and J by 2 bases, with 16 bases between. The CDR3 covers 18 residues. The CDR3 bases are TGTGCCAGCAGTTTAATGGGACAAAGTCGAACTGGGGCCAACGTCCTGACTTTC. Its protein is CASSLMGQSRTGANVLTF.

This clonotype was seen a few times. The chain uses TRBV2 and TRBJ2-2; D ambiguous. In germline, CDR1 is SNHLY, CDR2 FYNNEI. Trimming took off 4 bases at V and 2 bases at J, with 11 bases between the two ends. The CDR3 is 15 residues long. The CDR3 region has the DNA TGTGCCAGCAGTGGTAGGGCCGCAAACACCGGGGAGCTGTTTTTT. As protein: CASSGRAANTGELFF. Combining the CDR3 with reference TRBV2 and TRBJ2-2 gives the whole variable domain EPEVTQTPSHQVTQMGQEVILRCVPISNHLYFYWYRQILGQKVEFLVSFYNNEISEKSEIFDDQFSVERPDGSNFTLKIRSTKLEDSAMYFCASSGRAANTGELFFGEGSRLTVL.

This clonotype was seen a handful of times. The chain links TRBV4-3 to TRBJ2-5, with D possibly being TRBD2 (6 bases). Trimming took 0 bases from V and 2 from J, leaving 13 bases between them. The CDR3 totals 16 residues. From germline, CDR1 is LGHNA and CDR2 YSLEER. The CDR3 loop reads CASSQDWRGGQETQYF. CDR3 in DNA: TGCGCCAGCAGCCAAGATTGGAGGGGAGGTCAAGAGACCCAGTACTTC.

The V gene is TRBV4-2, the J gene TRBJ2-3; D is possibly TRBD2 (6 bases). V lost 0 bases, J lost 2 bases, and 9 bases lay in between. Per the germline V gene, CDR1 is LGHNA and CDR2 is YNFKEQ. The CDR3 consists of 15 residues. CDR3 sequence (DNA): TGTGCCAGCAGCCAAGAACTAGCAGCCACAGATACGCAGTATTTT. It yields the protein CASSQELAATDTQYF.

The V and J genes are TRBV11-2 and TRBJ2-1; D unclear. Germline CDR1 and CDR2: SGHAT and FQNNGV. The V gene lost 5 bases and the J gene lost 3 bases, with 5 bases spanning the gap. There are 12 residues in the CDR3. Written as DNA, the CDR3 is TGTGCCAGCAGCAACATCTACAATGAGCAGTTCTTC. It is translated as CASSNIYNEQFF.

V gene TRBV12-3 or TRBV12-4 combines with J gene TRBJ2-7; perhaps TRBD1 as D (6 bases). V was trimmed by 6 bases and J by 5 bases, leaving 17 bases between them. The CDR3 spans 14 residues. CDR3 sequence: CASSLTGRGDEQYF. The CDR3 bases are TGTGCCAGCAGCCTCACAGGGCGAGGAGACGAGCAGTACTTC.

V and J are TRBV30 and TRBJ2-3; 11 bases are shared with TRBD2. V shed 4 bases, J shed 6 bases, and the junction held 6 bases outside the gene matches. CDR1 is GTSNPN and CDR2 is SVGIG in the germline V gene (reference sequence). CDR3 length: 14 residues. This CDR3 reads CAWTASGRTDTQYF. The CDR3 DNA reads TGTGCCTGGACCGCTAGCGGGAGGACGGATACGCAGTATTTT.

The rearrangement joins TRBV6-1 to TRBJ2-5; weak D call: TRBD2 (6 bases). The CDR3 sequence is 14 residues long. V lost 6 bases and J 2 bases, leaving 13 bases between the germline ends. The V gene's germline CDR1 is MNHNS and CDR2 SASEGT. DNA for the CDR3: TGTGCCAGCAGGCGGGGAGGTAGGCAAGAGACCCAGTACTTC. This encodes CASRRGGRQETQYF.

This clonotype was seen a handful of times. The V gene is TRBV7-9, the J gene TRBJ2-7, with a possible D match to TRBD2 (6 bases). V was shortened by 4 bases and J by 1 base, with 14 bases between the two germline ends. Germline CDR1 reads SEHNR; CDR2 reads FQNEAQ (reference sequence). The length of the CDR3 is 15 residues. CDR3 sequence: CASSSLLRESYEQYF. For the CDR3, the DNA is TGTGCCAGCAGCTCCCTGCTGCGGGAATCCTACGAGCAGTACTTC.

The chain links TRBV6-5 to TRBJ2-1; the D is unclear. CDR1 and CDR2 from the germline V gene are MNHEY and SVGAGI. The V end lost 0 bases, the J end lost 10 bases, and 10 bases lay between the germline ends. The CDR3 consists of 13 residues. CDR3 coding DNA: TGTGCCAGCAGTTACTCGAACGTCCGAGAGCAGTTCTTC. Translated, it gives CASSYSNVREQFF.

J is TRBJ2-1 and V is TRBV6-1, with 10 nucleotides matching TRBD2. This CDR3 is built from 19 residues. CDR1 is MNHNS, CDR2 SASEGT, per germline. Unmatched junction bases numbered 17, after V lost 6 bases and J lost 3 bases. The CDR3 DNA reads as TGTGCCAGCAGGCCCGAGGGTAGCGGGAGGCCCGAACGCTACAATGAGCAGTTCTTC. Protein sequence: CASRPEGSGRPERYNEQFF.

This clonotype occurred a few times. CDR3 sequence reads: CATSVAGSETQYF. The DNA of the CDR3 is TGTGCCACCAGTGTGGCCGGGTCCGAGACCCAGTACTTC. The V gene is TRBV24-1, the J gene TRBJ2-5; D uncertain. Germline V gives CDR1 KGHDR, CDR2 SFDVKD. This CDR3 spans 13 amino acids. Trimming cost V 5 bases and J 5 bases, with 11 bases left between them.

Ten or more counts support this clonotype. The chain combines TRBV29-1 with TRBJ2-3, with 8 bases matching TRBD2. Germline CDR1 reads SQVTM; CDR2 reads ANQGSEA. Trimming took 8 bases from V and 8 from J; bases not matched to a gene: 15. This CDR3 spans 14 amino acids. The CDR3 DNA reads TGCAGCACCTCCGGGACTAGTACCCTTTCTACGCAGTATTTT. It specifies CSTSGTSTLSTQYF.

This sequence joins TRBV4-2 and TRBJ2-5; weak D call: TRBD1 (5 bases). Trimming removed 3 bases at V and 5 bases at J, with 16 bases between. CDR3 length equals 15 residues. CDR1 and CDR2 (germline): LGHNA, YNFKEQ. CDR3 bases: TGTGCCAGCAGCCAGGGCCTGGGGCTAGGGGAGACCCAGTACTTC. Its protein product is CASSQGLGLGETQYF.